A selection of T cell receptor beta chains follows, all from one sample in a study of regulatory T cells in long-lasting Graves disease. A single record per CDR3 protein comes from TCRdb applying MiXCR to the multiplex PCR reads. The repertoire consists of fewer than 450,000 distinct CDR3 sequences, with around 21% occurring once and the leading ten covering about 20%. The specimen comprised peripheral blood mononuclear cells (PBMCs), sampled when the disease was refractory, from a patient treated with antithyroid drugs. These receptors originate from a female donor with Graves disease. Both conserved end residues are part of each CDR3. Each record gives: D gene, CDR3 length, clone size, V gene, J gene, CDR3 protein, CDR3 DNA. D genes are given only for firm matches. Not every row has a clone size; where given, it reads once, few, many or a size class.

NA	17	many	TRBV11-2	TRBJ2-5	CASSLGRLLGAQETQYF	TGTGCCAGCAGCTTAGGACGACTACTTGGGGCCCAAGAGACCCAGTACTTC
NA	14	NA	TRBV9	TRBJ1-1	CASSDGDGRTEAFF	TGTGCCAGCAGCGACGGGGACGGCCGCACTGAAGCTTTCTTT
NA	15	NA	TRBV7-9	TRBJ1-4	CASSLAGTVNEKLFF	TGTGCCAGCAGCTTAGCGGGGACGGTGAATGAAAAACTGTTTTTT
TRBD1	16	few	TRBV7-2	TRBJ2-7	CASSETGDPGDYEQYF	TGTGCCAGCAGCGAGACAGGGGACCCGGGGGATTACGAGCAGTACTTC
NA	16	few	TRBV6-2/TRBV6-3	TRBJ1-1	CASSDTTGFGGTEAFF	TGTGCCAGCAGTGACACAACAGGGTTTGGAGGCACTGAAGCTTTCTTT
NA	15	few	TRBV27	TRBJ2-4	CASSLTTLGKNIQYF	TGTGCCAGCAGTTTGACTACTCTGGGCAAAAACATTCAGTACTTC
NA	15	NA	TRBV6-1	TRBJ1-1	CASSSDGESNTEAFF	TGTGCCAGCAGCTCCGATGGGGAGTCAAACACTGAAGCTTTCTTT
NA	14	NA	TRBV28	TRBJ1-1	CASRGQHMNTEAFF	TGTGCCAGCAGAGGACAGCACATGAACACTGAAGCTTTCTTT
NA	18	few	TRBV6-2/TRBV6-3	TRBJ2-7	CASSYTGLKSANSYEQYF	TGTGCCAGCAGTTACACCGGGCTTAAGAGCGCCAACTCCTACGAGCAGTACTTC
NA	12	NA	TRBV12-3/TRBV12-4	TRBJ2-1	CASKTPGDGEFF	TGTGCCAGCAAGACCCCGGGGGACGGTGAGTTCTTC
TRBD1	15	many	TRBV28	TRBJ1-2	CASSLSSDRGYGYTF	TGTGCCAGCAGTTTATCGTCCGACAGGGGCTATGGCTACACCTTC
NA	13	many	TRBV2	TRBJ2-5	CASSYRAGETQYF	TGTGCCAGCAGTTACAGGGCCGGGGAGACCCAGTACTTC
NA	14	NA	TRBV29-1	TRBJ1-2	CSVGGTGTMGGYTF	TGCAGCGTTGGCGGAACCGGGACGATGGGAGGCTACACCTTC
NA	17	many	TRBV28	TRBJ2-2	CASRLTAGGPNTGELFF	TGTGCCAGCAGACTCACAGCTGGGGGACCGAACACCGGGGAGCTGTTTTTT
TRBD1	15	many	TRBV7-2	TRBJ1-6	CASSPRQGANSPLHF	TGTGCCAGCAGCCCGAGACAGGGGGCGAATTCACCCCTCCACTTT
TRBD1	14	few	TRBV27	TRBJ2-7	CASRGWDRTYEQYF	TGTGCCAGCAGGGGTTGGGACAGGACCTACGAGCAGTACTTC
TRBD1	17	many	TRBV7-8	TRBJ1-5	CASSPGTGPLRNQPQHF	TGTGCCAGCAGCCCCGGGACAGGGCCTTTGCGGAATCAGCCCCAGCATTTT
NA	16	few	TRBV7-2	TRBJ2-2	CASSSLGTLNTGELFF	TGTGCCAGCAGCTCCCTCGGGACCCTGAACACCGGGGAGCTGTTTTTT
NA	14	NA	TRBV5-1	TRBJ1-2	CASSLEDWAYGYTF	TGCGCCAGCAGCTTGGAGGACTGGGCCTATGGCTACACCTTC
NA	14	NA	TRBV25-1	TRBJ1-5	CASSPTGFDQPQHF	TGTGCCAGCAGCCCGACAGGCTTCGATCAGCCCCAGCATTTT
NA	15	few	TRBV30	TRBJ2-2	CAWSVLTGKAGELFF	TGTGCCTGGAGTGTACTTACAGGGAAAGCCGGGGAGCTGTTTTTT
NA	13	many	TRBV7-9	TRBJ2-7	CASSLTETYEQYF	TGTGCCAGCAGCTTGACAGAAACCTACGAGCAGTACTTC
TRBD2	13	many	TRBV7-2	TRBJ2-4	CASSSTGTSIQYF	TGTGCCAGCAGCAGTACCGGGACTAGCATTCAGTACTTC
NA	15	NA	TRBV4-1	TRBJ2-5	CASSQDGLLEEAQYF	TGCGCCAGCAGCCAAGATGGCCTGTTGGAGGAGGCCCAGTACTTC
NA	16	NA	TRBV19	TRBJ1-2	CASRRYSGTSNYGYTF	TGTGCCAGTAGACGTTACAGCGGGACCTCTAACTATGGCTACACCTTC
NA	13	few	TRBV10-3	TRBJ2-7	CAISEASGHEQYF	TGTGCCATCAGTGAAGCCTCTGGACACGAGCAGTACTTC
TRBD2	16	many	TRBV7-2	TRBJ2-7	CASSKTSGSTELEQYF	TGTGCCAGCAGCAAGACTAGCGGGAGCACAGAGTTGGAGCAGTACTTC
TRBD2	13	NA	TRBV29-1	TRBJ2-2	CSVGGRAAGELFF	TGCAGCGTTGGGGGGAGGGCCGCCGGGGAGCTGTTTTTT
NA	15	NA	TRBV7-9	TRBJ2-2	CAARGLPPTTGELFF	TGTGCCGCCAGAGGACTTCCCCCCACCACCGGGGAGCTGTTTTTT
NA	16	many	TRBV28	TRBJ2-7	CASSLFLFSGTYEQYF	TGTGCCAGCAGTTTATTCTTATTTAGCGGCACCTACGAGCAGTACTTC
NA	16	NA	TRBV7-2	TRBJ2-7	CASSPKADPSSYEQYF	TGTGCCAGCAGCCCAAAAGCTGACCCAAGCTCCTACGAGCAGTACTTC
NA	14	many	TRBV12-3/TRBV12-4	TRBJ2-2	CASTLGSNTGELFF	TGTGCCAGCACCTTGGGGAGTAACACCGGGGAGCTGTTTTTT
NA	15	many	TRBV28	TRBJ1-5	CASSPEVWTNQPQHF	TGTGCCAGCAGCCCCGAAGTTTGGACCAATCAGCCCCAGCATTTT
TRBD2	15	NA	TRBV28	TRBJ2-3	CAGSYGTSGTDTQYF	TGTGCCGGCAGTTACGGGACTAGCGGCACAGATACGCAGTATTTT
NA	16	many	TRBV28	TRBJ1-4	CASSGYQGRDNEKLFF	TGTGCCAGCAGTGGATATCAGGGGAGGGATAATGAAAAACTGTTTTTT
NA	14	NA	TRBV6-1	TRBJ1-1	CASSEHPGGTEAFF	TGTGCCAGCAGTGAACACCCTGGGGGCACTGAAGCTTTCTTT
NA	14	NA	TRBV18	TRBJ2-3	CASYPGQRTDTQYF	TGTGCCAGTTACCCGGGACAACGCACAGATACGCAGTATTTT
NA	17	NA	TRBV6-2/TRBV6-3	TRBJ2-7	CASSTRLRDFLPYEQYF	TGTGCCAGCAGTACCCGGTTACGGGACTTTTTGCCCTACGAGCAGTACTTC
NA	13	NA	TRBV20-1	TRBJ1-5	CSARGTPGGTQHF	TGCAGTGCTAGAGGGACCCCGGGTGGGACCCAGCATTTT
TRBD2	15	NA	TRBV7-2	TRBJ2-1	CASSQRTSGVNEQFF	TGTGCCAGCAGCCAGAGGACTAGCGGAGTCAATGAGCAGTTCTTC
TRBD2	16	NA	TRBV7-2	TRBJ2-5	CASSSPWVAGEETQYF	TGTGCCAGCAGCTCTCCGTGGGTAGCGGGAGAAGAGACCCAGTACTTC
NA	12	few	TRBV29-1	TRBJ2-4	CSVRSAKNIQYF	TGCAGCGTTCGGTCGGCTAAAAACATTCAGTACTTC
NA	14	few	TRBV28	TRBJ1-1	CASSPQSLNTEAFF	TGTGCCAGCAGTCCCCAGTCGCTGAACACTGAAGCTTTCTTT
TRBD2	15	NA	TRBV5-4	TRBJ2-7	CASSFLAGGPYEQYF	TGTGCCAGCAGCTTTCTAGCGGGAGGGCCTTACGAGCAGTACTTC
TRBD1	16	NA	TRBV5-1	TRBJ2-5	CASSAGQGTYQETQYF	TGCGCCAGCAGCGCGGGACAGGGGACGTACCAAGAGACCCAGTACTTC
TRBD2	16	many	TRBV11-2	TRBJ2-7	CASSVKGLAKPYEQYF	TGTGCCAGCAGCGTAAAAGGACTAGCGAAACCCTACGAGCAGTACTTC
TRBD1	15	NA	TRBV6-1	TRBJ1-5	CASSRDRFSNQPQHF	TGTGCCAGCAGTAGGGACAGGTTTAGCAATCAGCCCCAGCATTTT
NA	11	NA	TRBV29-1	TRBJ2-2	CSVWATGELFF	TGCAGCGTGTGGGCTACCGGGGAGCTGTTTTTT
NA	15	NA	TRBV10-2	TRBJ2-7	CASGGASQILYEQYF	TGCGCCAGCGGGGGGGCAAGTCAGATCCTCTACGAGCAGTACTTC
NA	17	few	TRBV6-1	TRBJ1-1	CASRSLGRGIQNTEAFF	TGTGCCAGCAGGTCCCTGGGGAGGGGGATTCAGAACACTGAAGCTTTCTTT
TRBD2	12	NA	TRBV6-1	TRBJ2-1	CATGTSGAEQFF	TGTGCCACCGGGACTAGCGGAGCGGAGCAGTTCTTC
TRBD1	15	many	TRBV12-3/TRBV12-4	TRBJ1-2	CASRNYGTGSYGYTF	TGTGCCAGCAGGAACTACGGGACAGGATCCTATGGCTACACCTTC
TRBD1	15	NA	TRBV7-9	TRBJ2-1	CASSLDRDPYNEQFF	TGTGCCAGCAGCCTCGACAGGGACCCCTACAATGAGCAGTTCTTC